This TCR beta chain appears in the sequencing data of a study of beta chain features in type 1 diabetes. Looking at the study overall: Age and gender were similar between patients and healthy donors, as were cell yields.

This clone was counted only a few times. The antigen remains undetermined. General observations from the study: Within each of all four CD4+ subsets, Type 1 diabetes patients had TCRB CDR3s that were moderately but significantly shorter. Within the patient group, naive, central memory and Treg TCRB repertoires appeared more similar to each other than within healthy donors.

CDR1 and CDR2 from the germline V gene are KGHSH and LQKENI. Deletions cut 6 bases from V and 5 bases from J, with 10 bases between. This CDR3 comprises 12 residues. The single heparinised draw taken from each donor contained about 100 mL of blood on average. A CD45RO/CCR7/CD25/CD127/CD95/CD27 panel sorted naive, central memory, regulatory and stem cell-like memory CD4+ cells. Expressed TCRB transcripts were sequenced after all isolated RNA was converted to cDNA. This table comes from immunoSEQ multiplex PCR, and its TCRdb copy is limited to in-frame clones, with some not included. This sample carries a few hundred thousand clones, 13% of them seen once, and the ten largest clones take roughly 0.015%.

This TCR was recovered from a young woman with type 1 diabetes. This chain connects TRBV18 to TRBJ1-1; possible D gene TRBD1, 6 bases. Sequenced material: naive CD4+ T cells from blood. In DNA, the CDR3 is TGTGCCAGCTCCCTGGACAGAACTGAAGCTTTCTTT. Its translation is CASSLDRTEAFF. The full variable domain, with the rest looked up from reference TRBV18 and TRBJ1-1, is NAGVMQNPRHLVRRRGQEARLRCSPMKGHSHVYWYRQLPEEGLKFMVYLQKENIIDESGMPKERFSAEFPKEGPSILRIQQVVRGDSAAYFCASSLDRTEAFFGQGTRLTVV.